Only one count was recorded for the clone carrying this TCR beta chain. Clones were sequenced by immunoSEQ multiplex PCR, and TCRdb holds only the in-frame ones, with some missing. Found here are about 2.1 million clones, about 92% of them singletons; the top ten hold 1.5% to 2%. This entry comes from a study of shared clonotypes between healthy human individuals. CD45RO-negative, CCR7-selected cells formed the naive CD8 fraction, which excluded terminally differentiated effector memory CD45RA+ cells. This clonotype was sampled from a young man in good health. Some clones in this sample may be carry-over from other donors' samples. Sequencing was carried out using naive CD8+ T cells from PBMCs.

The CDR3: CASSLSQLGTNTEAFF. DNA for the CDR3: TGCGCCAGCAGCTTATCCCAATTGGGGACAAATACTGAAGCTTTCTTT. V is TRBV5-1 and J is TRBJ1-1; D possibly corresponds to TRBD1 (6 bases). This CDR3 is built from 16 residues. Germline values: CDR1 SGHRS, CDR2 YFSETQ. Deletions cut 2 bases from V and 5 bases from J, with 19 bases between.